This entry features one T cell receptor beta chain sequence. TCRdb redid the calling of the 5' RACE reads with MiXCR, one entry per CDR3 protein. This sample carries 400,000 or so distinct CDR3 sequences, about 19% of them seen once, and the ten largest clones take over 15%. There are 14 residues in the CDR3. CDR1 LNHNV and CDR2 YYDKDF come from the germline V gene (reference sequence). The V and J ends lost 1 base and 4 bases respectively, with 8 bases between them. These data belong to a study of T cells after yellow fever vaccination. The J gene is TRBJ1-3, the V gene TRBV15, with a weak D call TRBD1 (5 bases). The starting material was PBMCs, obtained before the yellow fever booster vaccination. The origin of this receptor is a man between 18 and 29 years old who received the YFV17D yellow fever vaccine. Here the CDR3 reads CATSRGGVGNTIYF. CDR3 sequence (DNA): TGTGCCACCAGCAGAGGAGGGGTCGGAAACACCATATATTTT. Looking up the rest from reference TRBV15 and TRBJ1-3 gives the full variable domain: DAMVIQNPRYQVTQFGKPVTLSCSQTLNHNVMYWYQQKSSQAPKLLFHYYDKDFNNEADTPDNFQSRRPNTSFCFLDIRSPGLGDTAMYLCATSRGGVGNTIYFGEGSWLTVV.